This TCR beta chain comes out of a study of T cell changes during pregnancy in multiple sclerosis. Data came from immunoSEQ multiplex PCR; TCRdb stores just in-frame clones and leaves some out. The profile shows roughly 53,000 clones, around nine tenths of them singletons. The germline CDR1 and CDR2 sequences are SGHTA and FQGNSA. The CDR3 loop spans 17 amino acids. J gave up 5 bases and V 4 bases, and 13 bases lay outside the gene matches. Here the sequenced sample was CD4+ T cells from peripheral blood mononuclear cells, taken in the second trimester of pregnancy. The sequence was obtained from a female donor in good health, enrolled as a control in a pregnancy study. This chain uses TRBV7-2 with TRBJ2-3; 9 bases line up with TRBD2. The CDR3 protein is CASSWGGGGATLDTQYF. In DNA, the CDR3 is TGTGCCAGCAGCTGGGGCGGCGGGGGGGCCACTCTAGATACGCAGTATTTT.